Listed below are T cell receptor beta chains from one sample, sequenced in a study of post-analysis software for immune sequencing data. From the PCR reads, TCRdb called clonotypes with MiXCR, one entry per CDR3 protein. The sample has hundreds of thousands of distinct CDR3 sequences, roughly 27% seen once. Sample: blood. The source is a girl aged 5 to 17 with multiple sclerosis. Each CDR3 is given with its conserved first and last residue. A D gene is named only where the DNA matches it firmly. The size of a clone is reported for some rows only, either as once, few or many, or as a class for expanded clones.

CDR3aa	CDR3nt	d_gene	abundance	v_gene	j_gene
CASSQGAGLPYEQYF	TGTGCCAGCAGCCAAGGGGCAGGCCTCCCTTACGAGCAGTACTTC	-	few	TRBV3-1	TRBJ2-7
CASRYGAGALDEKLFF	TGTGCCAGCAGATACGGCGCGGGGGCCCTAGATGAAAAACTGTTTTTT	-	-	TRBV4-2	TRBJ1-4
CASRNRGLDEQYF	TGTGCCAGCAGAAACAGGGGGCTGGACGAGCAGTACTTC	TRBD1	once	TRBV6-6	TRBJ2-7
CSVELGAFSYEQYF	TGCAGCGTTGAATTGGGGGCCTTCTCCTACGAGCAGTACTTC	-	few	TRBV29-1	TRBJ2-7
CSARTGLFSGANVLTF	TGCAGTGCCCGGACAGGGCTGTTTTCTGGGGCCAACGTCCTGACTTTC	TRBD1	-	TRBV20-1	TRBJ2-6
CASSVEAGRREKLFF	TGTGCCAGCAGCGTAGAGGCAGGGCGGCGTGAAAAACTGTTTTTT	-	-	TRBV9	TRBJ1-4
CASSLGQGVDEQYF	TGCGCCAGCAGCTTGGGACAGGGGGTCGACGAGCAGTACTTC	TRBD1	-	TRBV5-1	TRBJ2-7
CSGGRSTDTQYF	TGCAGCGGGGGACGGAGCACAGATACGCAGTATTTT	-	-	TRBV29-1	TRBJ2-3
CASSPGLAGHYEQYF	TGTGCCAGCTCACCAGGACTAGCGGGACACTACGAGCAGTACTTC	TRBD2	few	TRBV18	TRBJ2-7
CASSPRGGITHQFTDTQYF	TGTGCCAGCAGCCCCCGAGGCGGGATCACACACCAATTCACAGATACGCAGTATTTT	-	few	TRBV7-2	TRBJ2-3
CSASVRPPFRGYTF	TGCAGTGCTAGTGTCAGGCCTCCCTTTCGGGGCTACACCTTC	-	few	TRBV20-1	TRBJ1-2
CSGRPPILAKNIQYF	TGCAGCGGGCGGCCACCAATACTAGCCAAAAACATTCAGTACTTC	-	-	TRBV20-1	TRBJ2-4
CASSLGNRGTEAFF	TGTGCCAGCAGCCTGGGAAACAGGGGGACTGAAGCTTTCTTT	TRBD1	-	TRBV12-3/TRBV12-4	TRBJ1-1